This record looks at one T cell receptor beta chain sequence and its context. The table lists this clone with a count of one. What antigen it recognizes has not been identified. Per-nucleotide qualities are absent, and no much larger clonotype sits a single base away. Samples from volunteer blood donors who had recovered from COVID-19 were contributed by a second Seattle source. Each collaborating institution followed its own protocols to collect whole blood in K2EDTA tubes. Collaborator samples were shipped for TCRbeta analysis as frozen whole blood, isolated PBMCs, or DNA extracted from either sample type. The immunoSEQ Assay, a bias-controlled multiplex PCR, was used to amplify TCRbeta CDR3 regions from genomic DNA. Concerning the study's data processing: Within the assay, amplification of reference gene primers was used to estimate how many nucleated cells each sample contained. Sequence reads were collapsed and filtered to measure the absolute abundance of every unique TCRbeta CDR3 rearrangement. For each sample, productive Simpson clonality was calculated as the square root of Simpson's diversity index across productive rearrangements. Entries here come from immuneACCESS through TCRdb and include only in-frame sequences with V and J called. Some clones fail to appear in such tables; in the studies checked, an unresolved V gene covers under half of the shortfall, and the cause of the remainder is unknown. Clone size and V and J calls were adopted from that table, with D and trimming inferred from the DNA. The sample includes around 260,000 clones, with roughly 85% observed a single time. Over 4.5% of the sample is taken by the ten largest.

This record belongs to a study of blood T cell repertoires in COVID-19 (TCRdb year 2020). For the study in its entirety: Samples covering the acute and convalescent phases of COVID-19 were provided by collaborators in the United States, Italy and Spain. The material from the prospective study consisted of cDNA or gDNA derived from T cells, B-cell-depleted T cells, or PBMCs. The dataset comprised deeply sampled blood TCRbeta repertoires from subjects exposed to, actively infected with, or recovered from COVID-19. The repertoires were made available in a free public database intended to serve as a resource for research on the immune response to SARS-CoV-2. The samples were drawn from the first 160 participants of the ongoing ImmuneRACE study and from 950 to 1,500 subjects provided by 6 global collaborators. Nearly every sample came with metadata listing a de-identified subject ID, COVID-19 status, age in years and sex. Where available, HLA class I and class II types were obtained from metadata supplied by the sample provider rather than from assay-based typing.

What the authors observed across the whole study: The amount of clinical and demographic metadata varied by source and participant and was provided uncurated.

From its cysteine to its phenylalanine, the CDR3 spans 15 amino acids. Just CDR3 DNA is preserved here, 45 bases in frame from base 1. CDR1 and CDR2, per the germline V gene, are SGHDN and FVKESK. Clipping removes 4 bases from V and 6 bases from J, with 8 as the unmatched junction base count. This receptor was obtained from a man aged 60-69 years who had recovered from COVID-19. The receptor chain draws on TRBV14 and TRBJ2-2; 7 nucleotides in the junction match TRBD1. Sequenced input: peripheral blood. The sequenced DNA is TGTGCCAGCAGCCGAGTGATGACAGGGCCCGGGGAGCTGTTTTTT. Its amino acids are CASSRVMTGPGELFF.